This TCR beta chain was identified during a study of shared clonotypes between healthy human individuals. Clones were sequenced by immunoSEQ multiplex PCR, and TCRdb holds only the in-frame ones, with some missing. The table records roughly 2.2 million clones, 80% to 95% of them present only once. This CDR3 contains 17 residues. Germline CDR1 reads SEHNR; CDR2 reads FQNEAQ (reference sequence). Germline trimming cut 4 bases from V and 5 bases from J; bases unmatched to any gene: 16. The receptor's source is a man younger than 35 in good health. Some clones in this sample may be carry-over from other donors' samples. The specimen sequenced was naive CD4+ T cells from PBMCs. The subset was: CD45RA+ positively selected. The V gene is TRBV7-9, the J gene TRBJ2-5; 7 bases are a match to TRBD2. In nucleotides, the CDR3 is TGTGCCAGCAGCTCCTTTCTTCGGGGGGAGGGCCGGGAGACCCAGTACTTC. Translating it yields CASSSFLRGEGRETQYF.